The rows below give T cell receptor beta chains drawn from one sample of a study of lymphopenia after photon versus proton radiotherapy. Clones were read by immunoSEQ multiplex PCR, and TCRdb kept only the in-frame ones, dropping some. The top ten hold 0.65% to 0.9% of the sample, which has around 25,000 clones, about 88% seen once. The sample consisted of peripheral blood, taken from a patient treated with photon-based radiotherapy. The receptors here all came from a woman aged 50 to 60 with cholangiocarcinoma. Each CDR3 is given without its conserved first and last residue. Fields, in order: D gene, J gene, V gene, CDR3 protein. D genes are given only for firm matches.

.	TRBJ1-1	TRBV25-1	ASSRRGAEAF
.	TRBJ2-2	TRBV10-3	AISASTARAGELF
.	TRBJ2-3	TRBV9	ASSVEFRGGQY
.	TRBJ1-4	TRBV5-1	ASSLGYRQDEKLF
.	TRBJ1-2	TRBV7-2	ASSLAWLSSYGYT
.	TRBJ1-3	TRBV7-9	ASSFVETSSGNTIY
TRBD1	TRBJ1-4	TRBV27	ASSSTGFNEKLF
.	TRBJ1-1	TRBV7-9	ASSAQENTEAF
TRBD1	TRBJ2-5	TRBV12-5	ASGLGTGLEETQY
.	TRBJ1-4	TRBV19	ASSKMTTNEKLF
.	TRBJ2-1	TRBV9	ASSVRSGDNEQF
.	TRBJ1-1	TRBV18	ASSPRKDTEAF
.	TRBJ2-1	TRBV4-3	ASSLQDNEQF
.	TRBJ1-2	TRBV4-3	ASSQDRWAVRYGYT
TRBD2	TRBJ2-2	TRBV5-4	ASTALAGAYTGELF
.	TRBJ2-1	TRBV15	ATSIRQSSYNEQF
.	TRBJ1-1	TRBV7-2	ASSLSPGSGEAF
.	TRBJ1-1	TRBV11-2	ASSPWDGYMNTEAF
.	TRBJ1-1	TRBV7-2	ASSLGPAGIEAF
.	TRBJ1-1	TRBV5-8	ASSLSISSMNTEAF
.	TRBJ1-1	TRBV2	ASMRQTLYNTEAF
.	TRBJ2-4	TRBV19	ASSWGYTVAKNIQY
TRBD1	TRBJ2-7	TRBV7-2	ASSSMTGFYEQY
.	TRBJ1-5	TRBV19	ASNIQFNQPQH
.	TRBJ1-4	TRBV4-3	ASSQTRGGLTDEKLF
.	TRBJ2-3	TRBV4-1	ASSQETRRVTDTQY
.	TRBJ1-5	TRBV18	ASSPGRHYQPQH
.	TRBJ2-4	TRBV11-2	ASSLGGGKNIQY
.	TRBJ1-2	TRBV27	ASSPQGGGNGYT
.	TRBJ2-1	TRBV2	ASSPGSSYNEQF
TRBD1	TRBJ1-3	TRBV7-9	ASSTGQGGSLLGNTIY